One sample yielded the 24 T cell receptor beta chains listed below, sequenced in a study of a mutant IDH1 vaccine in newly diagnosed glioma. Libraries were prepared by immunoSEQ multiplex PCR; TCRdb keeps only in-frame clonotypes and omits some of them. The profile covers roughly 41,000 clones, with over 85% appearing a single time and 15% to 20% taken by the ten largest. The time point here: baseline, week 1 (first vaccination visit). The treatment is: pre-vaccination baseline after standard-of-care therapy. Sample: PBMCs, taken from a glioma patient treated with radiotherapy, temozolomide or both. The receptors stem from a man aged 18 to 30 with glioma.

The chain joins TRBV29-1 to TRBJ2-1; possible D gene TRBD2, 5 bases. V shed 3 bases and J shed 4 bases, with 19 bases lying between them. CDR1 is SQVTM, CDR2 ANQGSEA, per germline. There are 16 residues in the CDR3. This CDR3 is CSVDLIGGRAYNEQFF. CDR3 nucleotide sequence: TGCAGCGTTGATCTAATCGGAGGAAGGGCATACAATGAGCAGTTCTTC.

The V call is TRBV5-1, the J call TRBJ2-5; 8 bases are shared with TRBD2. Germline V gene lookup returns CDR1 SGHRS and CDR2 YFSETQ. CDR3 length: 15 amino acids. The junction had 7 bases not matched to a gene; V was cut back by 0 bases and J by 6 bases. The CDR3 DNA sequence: TGCGCCAGCAGCTTGGACGGGAGGGCCGATCAGACCCAGTACTTC. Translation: CASSLDGRADQTQYF.

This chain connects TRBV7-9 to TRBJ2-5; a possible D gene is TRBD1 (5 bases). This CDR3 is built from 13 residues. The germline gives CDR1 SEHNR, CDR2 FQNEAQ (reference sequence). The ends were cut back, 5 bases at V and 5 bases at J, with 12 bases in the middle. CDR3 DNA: TGTGCCAGCAGCCCTCCAGGGCGGGAGACCCAGTACTTC. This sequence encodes CASSPPGRETQYF. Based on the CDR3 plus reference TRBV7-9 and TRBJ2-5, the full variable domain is DTGVSQNPRHKITKRGQNVTFRCDPISEHNRLYWYRQTLGQGPEFLTYFQNEAQLEKSRLLSDRFSAERPKGSFSTLEIQRTEQGDSAMYLCASSPPGRETQYFGPGTRLLVL.

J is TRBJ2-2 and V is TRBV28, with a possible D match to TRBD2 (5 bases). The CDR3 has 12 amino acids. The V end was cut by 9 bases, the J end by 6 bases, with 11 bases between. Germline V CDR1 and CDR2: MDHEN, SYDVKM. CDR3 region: CASFRTSGELFF. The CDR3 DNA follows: TGTGCCAGTTTCCGGACTTCCGGGGAGCTGTTTTTT.

This CDR3 is CASSQDAGGDSYNEQFF. CDR3 bases: TGCGCCAGCAGCCAAGATGCCGGAGGGGACTCCTACAATGAGCAGTTCTTC. This chain links TRBV4-3 with TRBJ2-1; weak D call: TRBD2 (6 bases). Trimming cost V 0 bases and J 0 bases, with 12 bases left between them. Looked up from germline, CDR1 is LGHNA and CDR2 is YSLEER. The CDR3 loop spans 17 amino acids.

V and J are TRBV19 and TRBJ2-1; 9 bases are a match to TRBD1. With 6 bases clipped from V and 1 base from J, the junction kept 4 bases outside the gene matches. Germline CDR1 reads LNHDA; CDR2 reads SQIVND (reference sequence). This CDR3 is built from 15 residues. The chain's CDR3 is CASSYGTGSYNEQFF. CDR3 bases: TGTGCCAGTAGCTACGGGACAGGGTCCTACAATGAGCAGTTCTTC.

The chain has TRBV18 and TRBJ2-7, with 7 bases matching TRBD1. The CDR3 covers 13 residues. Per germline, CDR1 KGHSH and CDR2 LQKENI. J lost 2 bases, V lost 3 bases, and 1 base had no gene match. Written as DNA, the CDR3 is TGTGCCAGCTCACCCGGGACAGCCTACGAGCAGTACTTC. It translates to CASSPGTAYEQYF.

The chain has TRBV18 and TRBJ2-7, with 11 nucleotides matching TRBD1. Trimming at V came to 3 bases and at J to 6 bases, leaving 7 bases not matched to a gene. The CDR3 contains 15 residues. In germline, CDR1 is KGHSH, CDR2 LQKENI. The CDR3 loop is CASSPRGQGAFEQYF. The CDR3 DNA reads TGTGCCAGCTCACCCCGAGGACAGGGGGCTTTCGAGCAGTACTTC.

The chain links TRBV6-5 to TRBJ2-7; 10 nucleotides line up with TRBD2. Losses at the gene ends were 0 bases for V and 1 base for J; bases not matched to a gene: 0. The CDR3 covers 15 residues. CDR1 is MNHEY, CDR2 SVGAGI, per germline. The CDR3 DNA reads TGTGCCAGCAGTTACTCGACTAGCGGGTCCTACGAGCAGTACTTC. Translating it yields CASSYSTSGSYEQYF.

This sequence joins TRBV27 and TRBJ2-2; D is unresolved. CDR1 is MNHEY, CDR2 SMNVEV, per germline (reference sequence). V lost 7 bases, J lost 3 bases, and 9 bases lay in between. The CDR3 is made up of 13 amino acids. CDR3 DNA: TGTGCCAGCATGGGGTTGGACACCGGGGAGCTGTTTTTT. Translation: CASMGLDTGELFF.

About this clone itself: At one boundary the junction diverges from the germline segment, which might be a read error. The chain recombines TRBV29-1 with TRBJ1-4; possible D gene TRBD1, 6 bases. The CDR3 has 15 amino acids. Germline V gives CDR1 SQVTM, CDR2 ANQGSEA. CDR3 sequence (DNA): TGCAGCGTGGAAGGGTGGGCAGGGGATAATGAAAAACTGTTTTTT. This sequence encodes CSVEGWAGDNEKLFF.

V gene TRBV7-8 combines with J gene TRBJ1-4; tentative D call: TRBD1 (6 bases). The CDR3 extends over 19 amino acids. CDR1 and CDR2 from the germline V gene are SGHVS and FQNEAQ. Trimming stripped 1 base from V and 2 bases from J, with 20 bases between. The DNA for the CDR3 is TGTGCCAGCAGCTTAGTTAGGGCAGGGGAACATCCGACTAATGAAAAACTGTTTTTT. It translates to CASSLVRAGEHPTNEKLFF.

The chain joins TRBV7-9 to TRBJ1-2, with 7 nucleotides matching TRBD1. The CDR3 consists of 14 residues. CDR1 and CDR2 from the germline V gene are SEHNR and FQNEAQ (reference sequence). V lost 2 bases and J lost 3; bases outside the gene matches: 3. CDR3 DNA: TGTGCCAGCAGCTTAACCCAGGGGGACTATGGCTACACCTTC. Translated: CASSLTQGDYGYTF. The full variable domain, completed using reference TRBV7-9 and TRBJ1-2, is DTGVSQNPRHKITKRGQNVTFRCDPISEHNRLYWYRQTLGQGPEFLTYFQNEAQLEKSRLLSDRFSAERPKGSFSTLEIQRTEQGDSAMYLCASSLTQGDYGYTFGSGTRLTVV.

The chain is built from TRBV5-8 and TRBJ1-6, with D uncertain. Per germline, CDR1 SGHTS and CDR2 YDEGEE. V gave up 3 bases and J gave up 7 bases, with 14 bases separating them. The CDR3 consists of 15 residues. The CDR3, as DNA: TGTGCCAGCAGCTCACGGCCTTCCGCAAATTCACCCCTCCACTTT. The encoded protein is CASSSRPSANSPLHF.

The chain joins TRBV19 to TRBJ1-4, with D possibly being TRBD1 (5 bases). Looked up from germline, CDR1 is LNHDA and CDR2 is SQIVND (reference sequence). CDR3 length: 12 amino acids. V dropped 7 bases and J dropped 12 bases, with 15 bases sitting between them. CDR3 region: CASNAGARELFF. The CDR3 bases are TGTGCCAGTAATGCCGGGGCGAGGGAACTGTTTTTT.

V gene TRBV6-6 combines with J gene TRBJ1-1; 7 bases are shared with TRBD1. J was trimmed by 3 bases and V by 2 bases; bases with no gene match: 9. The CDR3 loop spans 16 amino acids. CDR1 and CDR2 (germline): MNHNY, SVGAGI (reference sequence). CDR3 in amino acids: CASSYGKTGLDTEAFF. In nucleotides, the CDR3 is TGTGCCAGCAGTTACGGTAAGACAGGGTTGGACACTGAAGCTTTCTTT.

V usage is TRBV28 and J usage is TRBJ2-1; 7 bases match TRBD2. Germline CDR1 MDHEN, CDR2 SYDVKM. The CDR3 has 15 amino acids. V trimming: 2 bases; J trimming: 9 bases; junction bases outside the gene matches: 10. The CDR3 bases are TGTGCCAGCAGTTTAGTCGCGGGAGTATCGGGTGAGCAGTTCTTC. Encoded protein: CASSLVAGVSGEQFF. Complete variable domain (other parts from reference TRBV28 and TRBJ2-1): DVKVTQSSRYLVKRTGEKVFLECVQDMDHENMFWYRQDPGLGLRLIYFSYDVKMKEKGDIPEGYSVSREKKERFSLILESASTNQTSMYLCASSLVAGVSGEQFFGPGTRLTVL.

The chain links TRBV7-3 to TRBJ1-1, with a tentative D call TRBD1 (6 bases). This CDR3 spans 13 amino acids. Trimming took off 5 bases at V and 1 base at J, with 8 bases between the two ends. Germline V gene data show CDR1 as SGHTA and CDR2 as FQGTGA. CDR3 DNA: TGTGCCAGCAGCCGACAGGCGAACACTGAAGCTTTCTTT. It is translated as CASSRQANTEAFF.

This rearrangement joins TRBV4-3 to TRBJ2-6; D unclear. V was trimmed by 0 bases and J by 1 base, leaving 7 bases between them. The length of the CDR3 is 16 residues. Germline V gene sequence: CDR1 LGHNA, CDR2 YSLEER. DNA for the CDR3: TGCGCCAGCAGCCAAGAAAGCCATTCTGGGGCCAACGTCCTGACTTTC. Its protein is CASSQESHSGANVLTF.

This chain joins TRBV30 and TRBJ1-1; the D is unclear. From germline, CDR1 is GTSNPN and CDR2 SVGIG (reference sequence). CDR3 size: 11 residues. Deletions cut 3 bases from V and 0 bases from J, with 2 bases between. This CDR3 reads CAWSLNTEAFF. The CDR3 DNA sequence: TGTGCCTGGAGCCTGAACACTGAAGCTTTCTTT.

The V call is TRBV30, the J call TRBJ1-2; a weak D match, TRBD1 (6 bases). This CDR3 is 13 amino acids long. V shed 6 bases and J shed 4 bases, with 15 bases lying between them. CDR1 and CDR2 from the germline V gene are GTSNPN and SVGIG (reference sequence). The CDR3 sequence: CACLRSRGYGYTF. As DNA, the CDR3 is TGTGCCTGCCTGAGGTCCAGGGGCTATGGCTACACCTTC.

Here the CDR3 reads CSVGLASSYEQYF. For the CDR3, the DNA is TGCAGCGTAGGACTAGCGAGCTCCTACGAGCAGTACTTC. The gene calls are TRBV29-1 and TRBJ2-7; TRBD2 agrees at 9 bases. V lost 6 bases, J lost 0 bases, and 3 bases stayed unmatched. The germline V gene encodes CDR1 SQVTM and CDR2 ANQGSEA. This CDR3 region has 13 residues.

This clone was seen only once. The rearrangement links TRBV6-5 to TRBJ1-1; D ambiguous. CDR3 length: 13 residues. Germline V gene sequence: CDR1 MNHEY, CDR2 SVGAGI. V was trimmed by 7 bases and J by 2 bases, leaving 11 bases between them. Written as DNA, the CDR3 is TGTGCCAGCAAAGGTGCAGTCAACACTGAAGCTTTCTTT. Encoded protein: CASKGAVNTEAFF.

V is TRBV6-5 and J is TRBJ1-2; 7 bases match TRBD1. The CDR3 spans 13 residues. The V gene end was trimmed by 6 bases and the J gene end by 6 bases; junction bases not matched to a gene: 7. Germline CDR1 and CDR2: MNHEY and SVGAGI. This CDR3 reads CASRSQGLDGYTF. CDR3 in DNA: TGTGCCAGCAGATCACAGGGGCTCGATGGCTACACCTTC.